The 26 T cell receptor beta chains below come from one sample, sequenced in a study of blood T cell repertoires in COVID-19. Libraries were prepared by immunoSEQ multiplex PCR; TCRdb keeps only in-frame clonotypes and omits some of them. The sample lists some 80,000 clones, 88% occurring once. Sequenced material: peripheral blood. The receptor source for this set is a human donor in a cohort sampled during active COVID-19.

The chain carries TRBV4-1 and TRBJ2-7; D gene unclear. This CDR3 spans 15 amino acids. Germline assignment: CDR1 MGHRA and CDR2 YSYEKL. With 0 bases removed from V and 5 bases from J, the gap between germline ends came to 14 bases. The CDR3 reads CASSQESAPYDEQYF. CDR3 in DNA: TGCGCCAGCAGCCAAGAGTCAGCGCCGTACGACGAGCAGTACTTC.

This clone came up once. The chain employs TRBV2 and TRBJ1-6; D uncertain. The CDR3 runs to 15 residues. Looked up from germline, CDR1 is SNHLY and CDR2 is FYNNEI. The V end was cut by 2 bases, the J end by 7 bases, with 12 bases between. The CDR3 reads CASSELVQRNSPLHF. The DNA of the CDR3 is TGTGCCAGCAGTGAACTGGTACAGAGAAATTCACCCCTCCACTTT.

The chain is built from TRBV5-8 and TRBJ2-4; D might be TRBD2 (5 bases). Germline CDR1 reads SGHTS; CDR2 reads YDEGEE. CDR3 size: 14 residues. Between the trimmed V and J ends, which lost 4 bases and 9 bases, there was a span of 17 bases. The CDR3 nucleotides read TGTGCCAGCAGCCTCGGTGAAGGGAGTGGCATTCAGTACTTC. The encoded protein is CASSLGEGSGIQYF.

The V and J genes are TRBV9 and TRBJ1-3, with a tentative D call TRBD1 (5 bases). The CDR3 has 14 amino acids. The V gene's germline CDR1 is SGDLS and CDR2 YYNGEE. Trimming pared 4 bases from V and 0 bases from J, leaving 8 bases between. The CDR3 DNA sequence: TGTGCCAGCAGCACGACAGACTCTGGAAACACCATATATTTT. It is translated as CASSTTDSGNTIYF.

The genes are TRBV5-1 and TRBJ2-2; 13 bases align to TRBD2. Losses at the gene ends were 1 base for V and 5 bases for J; bases not matched to a gene: 2. Germline CDR1 is SGHRS and CDR2 is YFSETQ. This CDR3 has 16 residues. The CDR3 bases are TGCGCCAGCAGCTTGACTAGCGGGAGGGGTACCGGGGAGCTGTTTTTT. This encodes CASSLTSGRGTGELFF.

This rearrangement joins TRBV19 to TRBJ1-1, with TRBD1 as a possible D gene (6 bases). The ends were cut back, 2 bases at V and 1 base at J, with 14 bases in the middle. In germline, CDR1 is LNHDA, CDR2 SQIVND (reference sequence). The CDR3 is 16 residues long. This CDR3 is CASSIRRGSSNTEAFF. CDR3 nucleotide sequence: TGTGCCAGTAGTATACGCAGGGGTTCTTCGAACACTGAAGCTTTCTTT.

CDR3 DNA sequence: TGTGCCAGCAGTGGGGGAGGAGGCAATCAGCCCCAGCATTTT. Its translation is CASSGGGGNQPQHF. The chain carries TRBV6-2 or TRBV6-3 and TRBJ1-5; possibly TRBD1 for D (5 bases). Trimming took off 5 bases at V and 2 bases at J, with 10 bases between the two ends. The length of the CDR3 is 14 residues. Germline CDR1 and CDR2: MNHEY and SVGEGT.

V usage is TRBV18 and J usage is TRBJ2-3, with unresolved D. This CDR3 has 12 amino acids. Per germline, CDR1 KGHSH and CDR2 LQKENI. Trimming shortened V by 4 bases and J by 10 bases, and 12 bases separated the two germline ends. DNA of the CDR3: TGTGCCAGCTCACTCCAGGAATACTCGCAGTATTTT. As protein: CASSLQEYSQYF.

The chain joins TRBV19 to TRBJ2-1; 7 nucleotides agree with TRBD2. This CDR3 region has 16 residues. V was clipped by 8 bases and J by 0 bases; unmatched bases: 10. Germline assignment: CDR1 LNHDA and CDR2 SQIVND (reference sequence). CDR3 sequence: CASGASGSGSYNEQFF. In nucleotides, the CDR3 is TGTGCCAGTGGGGCTAGCGGATCCGGCTCCTACAATGAGCAGTTCTTC.

The chain joins TRBV7-2 to TRBJ1-1, with unresolved D. V was clipped by 5 bases and J by 0 bases, with 19 bases between them. Germline V gene lookup returns CDR1 SGHTA and CDR2 FQGNSA. There are 17 residues in the CDR3. CDR3 sequence reads: CASSQRTRAEMNTEAFF. The DNA for the CDR3 is TGTGCCAGCAGCCAACGAACTAGAGCAGAAATGAACACTGAAGCTTTCTTT.

The J gene is TRBJ1-5, the V gene TRBV6-2 or TRBV6-3; 11 bases agree with TRBD1. Germline trimming cut 5 bases from V and 7 bases from J; bases unmatched to any gene: 4. The CDR3 is 14 residues long. The germline V gene has CDR1 MNHEY and CDR2 SVGEGT. Here the CDR3 reads CASSKDRGPQPQHF. CDR3 DNA: TGTGCCAGCAGTAAGGACAGGGGGCCGCAGCCCCAGCATTTT.

The chain employs TRBV7-9 and TRBJ1-5; 10 bases align to TRBD1. Germline CDR1 and CDR2: SEHNR and FQNEAQ (reference sequence). The CDR3 has 15 amino acids. The V gene end was trimmed by 3 bases and the J gene end by 5 bases; junction bases not matched to a gene: 4. This CDR3 reads CASSFGTGDYQPQHF. The CDR3 region has the DNA TGTGCCAGCAGCTTCGGGACAGGGGATTATCAGCCCCAGCATTTT.

The CDR3 nucleotides are TGTGCCAGCAGCCGGGACAGGGTAGACGGGGAGCTGTTTTTT. Its translation: CASSRDRVDGELFF. V usage is TRBV5-4 and J usage is TRBJ2-2, with 9 positions matching TRBD1. The CDR3 has 14 amino acids. V shed 4 bases and J 7 bases; nucleotides not matched to a gene: 5. Germline CDR1 is SGHNT and CDR2 is YYREEE (reference sequence).

This chain connects TRBV27 to TRBJ1-4; D is possibly TRBD1 (5 bases). The CDR3 covers 16 residues. Per the germline V gene, CDR1 is MNHEY and CDR2 is SMNVEV (reference sequence). Trimming took 6 bases from V and 9 from J, leaving 23 bases between them. The CDR3 loop is CASSQEVGPGGQKLFF. The CDR3 DNA reads as TGTGCCAGCAGCCAGGAGGTGGGACCGGGAGGCCAAAAACTGTTTTTT.

This clone was observed a few times. The genes are TRBV2 and TRBJ1-5; no clear D. The germline CDR1 and CDR2 sequences are SNHLY and FYNNEI. This CDR3 has 14 residues. V shed 8 bases and J shed 6 bases, with 17 bases lying between them. The CDR3 here is CASSVTVRSQPQHF. CDR3 bases: TGTGCCAGCTCCGTCACGGTTCGAAGTCAGCCCCAGCATTTT.

For the CDR3, the DNA is TGTGCCAGCAGTTACGGAGTGAACTATGGCTACACCTTC. Amino acid sequence: CASSYGVNYGYTF. V gene TRBV6-6 combines with J gene TRBJ1-2; D is unclear. This CDR3 is 13 amino acids long. The V end lost 2 bases, the J end lost 2 bases, and 6 bases lay between the germline ends. Germline CDR1 MNHNY, CDR2 SVGAGI (reference sequence).

The CDR3 nucleotides read TGTGCCAGCAGCAAAACTGGGGGCGCCAGGGGCTACACCTTC. This gives the protein CASSKTGGARGYTF. The chain is built from TRBV21-1 and TRBJ1-2; the DNA was not compared with TRBD1, the D call given in the table. TRBV21-1 is a recognized pseudogene. CDR3 length equals 14 residues.

The V call is TRBV27, the J call TRBJ1-2; D not certain. Trimming took 6 bases from V and 3 from J, leaving 14 bases between them. The germline gives CDR1 MNHEY, CDR2 SMNVEV (reference sequence). The CDR3 spans 14 residues. The CDR3: CASSEGAPYYGYTF. The DNA of the CDR3 is TGTGCCAGCAGCGAGGGCGCGCCTTACTATGGCTACACCTTC.

The gene calls are TRBV6-1 and TRBJ2-1, with 10 nucleotides matching TRBD2. Trimming removed 1 base from V and 0 bases from J; junction bases left unmatched: 9. Germline values: CDR1 MNHNS, CDR2 SASEGT. The CDR3 is 19 amino acids. CDR3 in amino acids: CASSEGVLAGISSYNEQFF. DNA of the CDR3: TGTGCCAGCAGTGAAGGGGTACTAGCGGGGATAAGCTCCTACAATGAGCAGTTCTTC.

This chain uses TRBV6-2 or TRBV6-3 with TRBJ1-1; D call uncertain. Trimming took 2 bases from V and 2 from J, leaving 6 bases between them. Germline-derived CDR1 and CDR2 are MNHEY and SVGEGT. This CDR3 comprises 13 residues. CDR3 residues: CASSYHKNTEAFF. CDR3 sequence (DNA): TGTGCCAGCAGTTACCACAAAAACACTGAAGCTTTCTTT.

This rearrangement joins TRBV11-3 to TRBJ2-6, with D perhaps TRBD1 (6 bases). Germline CDR1 is SGHNT and CDR2 is YENEEA. The CDR3 totals 18 residues. Trimming removed 7 bases from V and 0 bases from J, with 19 bases in between. The DNA for the CDR3 is TGTGCCAGCACCGCAACAGGGTATCCTTTCTCTGGGGCCAACGTCCTGACTTTC. It specifies CASTATGYPFSGANVLTF.

The chain carries TRBV5-6 and TRBJ2-1; 12 bases are a match to TRBD2. This CDR3 contains 15 residues. With 4 bases clipped from V and 10 bases from J, the junction kept 9 bases outside the gene matches. In germline, CDR1 is SGHDT, CDR2 YYEEEE. This CDR3 reads CASSPGLAGRREQFF. In nucleotides, the CDR3 is TGTGCCAGCAGCCCGGGACTAGCGGGTCGAAGGGAGCAGTTCTTC.

This chain links TRBV28 with TRBJ2-1; 10 bases are a match to TRBD2. The V segment lost 7 bases and the J segment 5 bases; nucleotides outside the gene matches: 8. The germline V gene encodes CDR1 MDHEN and CDR2 SYDVKM. This CDR3 is built from 15 residues. The CDR3 DNA reads TGTGCCAGCAAACCACTAGCGGGGCCTCACAATGAGCAGTTCTTC. Translated, it gives CASKPLAGPHNEQFF.

Only a few counts were recorded for this clone. J is TRBJ1-5 and V is TRBV3-1 (or the pseudogene TRBV3-2); 7 bases match TRBD1. This CDR3 is built from 14 residues. Germline loops: CDR1 LGHDT, CDR2 YNNKEL (reference sequence). After removal of 3 bases from V and 6 bases from J, the junction contained 5 bases not matched to a gene. The CDR3 loop reads CASSHSGGRQPQHF. CDR3 DNA: TGTGCCAGCAGCCATTCAGGGGGACGTCAGCCCCAGCATTTT.

The chain has TRBV6-5 and TRBJ2-7; D ambiguous. The CDR3 extends over 13 amino acids. Germline values: CDR1 MNHEY, CDR2 SVGAGI. Trimming pared 8 bases from V and 2 bases from J, leaving 13 bases between. This chain's CDR3 is CASGSGSAYEQYF. CDR3 DNA sequence: TGTGCCAGCGGTTCCGGGTCGGCCTACGAGCAGTACTTC.

The gene calls are TRBV5-1 and TRBJ1-1, with D possibly TRBD1 on 5 matching bases. Germline values: CDR1 SGHRS, CDR2 YFSETQ. There are 15 residues in the CDR3. Trimming took 3 bases from V and 1 from J, leaving 13 bases between them. CDR3 nucleotide sequence: TGCGCCAGCAGCTACCAGGGATACCAGAACACTGAAGCTTTCTTT. Its protein product is CASSYQGYQNTEAFF.